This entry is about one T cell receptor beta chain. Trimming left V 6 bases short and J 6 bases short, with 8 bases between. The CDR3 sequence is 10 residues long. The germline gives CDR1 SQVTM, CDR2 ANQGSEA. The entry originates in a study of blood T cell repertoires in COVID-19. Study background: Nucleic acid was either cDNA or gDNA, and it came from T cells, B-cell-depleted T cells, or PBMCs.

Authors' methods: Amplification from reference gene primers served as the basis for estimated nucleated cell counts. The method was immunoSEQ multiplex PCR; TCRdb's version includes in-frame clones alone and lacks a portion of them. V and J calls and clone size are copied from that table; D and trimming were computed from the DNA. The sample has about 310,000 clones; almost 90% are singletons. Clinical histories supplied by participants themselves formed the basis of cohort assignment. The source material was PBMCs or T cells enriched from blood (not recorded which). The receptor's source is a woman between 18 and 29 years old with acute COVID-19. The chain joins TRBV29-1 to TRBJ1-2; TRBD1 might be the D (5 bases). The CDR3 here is CSVLQDGYTF. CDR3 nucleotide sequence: TGCAGCGTCCTACAGGATGGCTACACCTTC.